The 20 T cell receptor beta chains reported below all come from one sample, sequenced in a study of cytomegalovirus exposure and HLA in healthy donors. Researchers ran the PCR with 60 Vbeta and 13 Jbeta primers. Produced via immunoSEQ multiplex PCR; TCRdb's table is partial and in-frame only. The table lists 150,000 or so clones, about 77% of them singletons. Sequences were obtained from PBMCs. All receptors come from a male donor in good health and CMV-seronegative.

This clone has only one observation. The J gene is TRBJ1-4, the V gene TRBV27; 10 bases map to TRBD1. The ends lost 6 bases at V and 1 base at J; junction bases unmatched: 14. CDR1 and CDR2 (germline): MNHEY, SMNVEV (reference sequence). The length of the CDR3 is 19 residues. The CDR3 reads CASRTVGQGILGTNEKLFF. The CDR3 bases are TGTGCCAGCAGGACAGTGGGACAGGGGATATTAGGAACTAATGAAAAACTGTTTTTT.

A single count supports this clone. V and J are TRBV30 and TRBJ1-1; 8 nucleotides line up with TRBD1. This CDR3 comprises 13 residues. Unmatched junction bases numbered 8, after V lost 3 bases and J lost 8 bases. Germline V lookup: CDR1 GTSNPN, CDR2 SVGIG (reference sequence). The CDR3 DNA is TGTGCCTGGAGACAACCAGGGGGCAGGGAAGCTTTCTTT. Amino acids: CAWRQPGGREAFF.

The CDR3 nucleotides read TGTGCCAGCAGTTTATCGGGGAGACAGGGGGACGGCTACACCTTC. Protein: CASSLSGRQGDGYTF. The rearrangement uses TRBV27 and TRBJ1-2; 9 bases match TRBD1. Germline lookup yields CDR1 MNHEY and CDR2 SMNVEV (reference sequence). Losses at the gene ends were 0 bases for V and 8 bases for J; bases not matched to a gene: 7. The CDR3 is 15 residues long.

The gene calls are TRBV5-1 and TRBJ1-4; 7 nucleotides align to TRBD1. The CDR3 is 14 amino acids. J gave up 1 base and V 7 bases, and 4 bases lay outside the gene matches. CDR1 SGHRS and CDR2 YFSETQ come from the germline V gene. CDR3 residues: CASRDSRTNEKLFF. CDR3 in DNA: TGCGCCAGCCGGGACAGCCGAACTAATGAAAAACTGTTTTTT.

V gene TRBV6-1 combines with J gene TRBJ1-2; 7 bases match TRBD1. The V and J ends lost 7 bases and 8 bases, in that order; junction bases with no gene match: 10. The germline V gene encodes CDR1 MNHNS and CDR2 SASEGT. This CDR3 is 13 amino acids long. CDR3 in amino acids: CASTPTGSAGYTF. DNA of the CDR3: TGTGCCAGCACCCCGACAGGGTCGGCCGGCTACACCTTC.

In its sample, this clone was seen a few times. The V gene is TRBV6-1, the J gene TRBJ2-7; 10 bases map to TRBD1. Germline values: CDR1 MNHNS, CDR2 SASEGT. With V trimmed by 5 bases and J by 7 bases, 8 bases remained unmatched. This CDR3 is 14 amino acids long. CDR3 nucleotides: TGTGCCAGCAGTCCCGGGACAGGGGCGTCGGAGCAGTACTTC. Translated, it gives CASSPGTGASEQYF.

The rearrangement joins TRBV2 to TRBJ1-6; 8 bases are shared with TRBD1. The CDR3 extends over 14 amino acids. Germline V gene data show CDR1 as SNHLY and CDR2 as FYNNEI. The J segment lost 11 bases and the V segment lost 5 bases, leaving 8 bases of the junction unmatched. CDR3 coding DNA: TGTGCCAGCAGTAACCCCGGACAGGGAGCACCCCTCCACTTT. Translation gives CASSNPGQGAPLHF.

V is TRBV5-1 and J is TRBJ2-5, with 12 bases aligning to TRBD2. Germline CDR1 is SGHRS and CDR2 is YFSETQ. With V trimmed by 4 bases and J by 5 bases, 9 bases remained unmatched. The CDR3 totals 16 residues. Here the CDR3 DNA reads TGCGCCAGCAGCACCAGTCTAGCGGGAGGGCAGGAGACCCAGTACTTC. Amino acids: CASSTSLAGGQETQYF.

The chain has TRBV6-1 and TRBJ1-5; D is undetermined. The CDR3 totals 14 residues. Per germline, CDR1 MNHNS and CDR2 SASEGT. Deletions cut 6 bases from V and 1 base from J, with 10 bases between. The CDR3 protein is CASREAGSNQPQHF. CDR3 bases: TGTGCCAGCAGAGAGGCCGGGAGCAATCAGCCCCAGCATTTT.

The chain has TRBV7-9 and TRBJ2-3; 14 bases fit TRBD2. The CDR3 spans 15 residues. V shed 5 bases, J shed 7 bases, and the junction held 5 bases outside the gene matches. The germline V gene has CDR1 SEHNR and CDR2 FQNEAQ (reference sequence). DNA for the CDR3: TGTGCCAGCAGCCGGACTAGCGGGAGGCTTTATACGCAGTATTTT. Translating gives CASSRTSGRLYTQYF.

The J gene is TRBJ1-1, the V gene TRBV7-9; the D gene is possibly TRBD1 (6 bases). With 6 bases removed from V and 8 bases from J, the gap between germline ends came to 10 bases. CDR1 is SEHNR, CDR2 FQNEAQ, per germline (reference sequence). The CDR3 runs to 11 residues. For the CDR3, the DNA is TGTGCCAGCAGAGGACAGCAAGAAGCTTTCTTT. Protein sequence: CASRGQQEAFF.

The rearrangement links TRBV5-1 to TRBJ2-5; 10 bases map to TRBD1. V lost 3 bases to trimming and J lost 10 bases; unmatched junction nucleotides: 9. Germline V gene sequence: CDR1 SGHRS, CDR2 YFSETQ. This CDR3 has 14 amino acids. The CDR3 sequence: CASSSGQGVSGQYF. The CDR3 DNA reads as TGCGCCAGCAGCTCAGGACAGGGGGTATCGGGCCAGTACTTC.

The rearrangement uses TRBV13 and TRBJ2-1; weak D call: TRBD2 (5 bases). The CDR3 is made up of 15 amino acids. With 5 bases removed from V and 0 bases from J, the gap between germline ends came to 11 bases. Germline assignment: CDR1 PRHDT and CDR2 FYEKMQ (reference sequence). The CDR3 nucleotides read TGTGCCAGCAGCCCGACCAGCGGCTCCTACAATGAGCAGTTCTTC. This gives the protein CASSPTSGSYNEQFF.

DNA for the CDR3: TGTGCCAGCAGCGTAGTTTCCAAAACAGATACGCAGTATTTT. Its protein product is CASSVVSKTDTQYF. V and J are TRBV9 and TRBJ2-3; no reliable D call. In germline, CDR1 is SGDLS, CDR2 YYNGEE. The ends were cut back, 0 bases at V and 3 bases at J, with 8 bases in the middle. The CDR3 is 14 residues long. Supplemented by reference TRBV9 and TRBJ2-3, the full variable domain reads DSGVTQTPKHLITATGQRVTLRCSPRSGDLSVYWYQQSLDQGLQFLIQYYNGEERAKGNILERFSAQQFPDLHSELNLSSLELGDSALYFCASSVVSKTDTQYFGPGTRLTVL.

The chain joins TRBV11-2 to TRBJ1-4; D is possibly TRBD1 (6 bases). This CDR3 is built from 15 residues. In germline, CDR1 is SGHAT, CDR2 FQNNGV. Trimming took 4 bases from V and 8 from J, leaving 17 bases between them. The CDR3 nucleotides are TGTGCCAGCAGCTCTACAGGGAGTCTTCGGGAAAAACTGTTTTTT. It is translated as CASSSTGSLREKLFF.

The chain uses TRBV28 and TRBJ1-2; D remains unclear. The CDR3 consists of 14 residues. Trimming shortened V by 2 bases and J by 5 bases, and 12 bases separated the two germline ends. CDR1 and CDR2 (germline): MDHEN, SYDVKM. The CDR3 DNA reads TGTGCCAGCAGTTTAGCCCCATCAGTGTATGGCTACACCTTC. Its protein product is CASSLAPSVYGYTF.

In its sample, this clone was seen once. The V and J genes are TRBV29-1 and TRBJ2-5, with a possible D match to TRBD2 (5 bases). The CDR3 spans 13 residues. V dropped 3 bases and J dropped 10 bases, with 18 bases sitting between them. Germline V gene lookup returns CDR1 SQVTM and CDR2 ANQGSEA. This chain's CDR3 is CSVDHSPDEGQYF. The CDR3 bases are TGCAGCGTTGATCACAGCCCAGACGAGGGCCAGTACTTC.

The rearrangement joins TRBV29-1 to TRBJ2-7; 8 nucleotides line up with TRBD2. Trimming cost V 4 bases and J 8 bases; bases outside gene matches: 7. The CDR3 runs 12 residues. Germline V gene data show CDR1 as SQVTM and CDR2 as ANQGSEA. The CDR3 is CSVGLAGMKQYF. CDR3 sequence (DNA): TGCAGCGTTGGGCTAGCGGGTATGAAGCAGTACTTC.

The chain links TRBV10-3 to TRBJ1-1; D is undetermined. V lost 3 bases to trimming and J lost 3 bases, with 14 bases between them. This CDR3 is 15 amino acids long. CDR1 and CDR2 (germline): ENHRY, SYGVKD. In DNA form, the CDR3 reads TGTGCCATCAGTGAATACATAGACACCTACACTGAAGCTTTCTTT. Translation gives CAISEYIDTYTEAFF.

The rearrangement joins TRBV5-4 to TRBJ1-1, with 7 positions matching TRBD1. The CDR3 runs 15 residues. V shed 3 bases, J shed 7 bases, and the junction held 12 bases outside the gene matches. CDR1 and CDR2 (germline): SGHNT, YYREEE (reference sequence). The CDR3 is CASSWVGSGGNEAFF. Here the CDR3 DNA reads TGTGCCAGCAGCTGGGTGGGGTCAGGGGGAAATGAAGCTTTCTTT.